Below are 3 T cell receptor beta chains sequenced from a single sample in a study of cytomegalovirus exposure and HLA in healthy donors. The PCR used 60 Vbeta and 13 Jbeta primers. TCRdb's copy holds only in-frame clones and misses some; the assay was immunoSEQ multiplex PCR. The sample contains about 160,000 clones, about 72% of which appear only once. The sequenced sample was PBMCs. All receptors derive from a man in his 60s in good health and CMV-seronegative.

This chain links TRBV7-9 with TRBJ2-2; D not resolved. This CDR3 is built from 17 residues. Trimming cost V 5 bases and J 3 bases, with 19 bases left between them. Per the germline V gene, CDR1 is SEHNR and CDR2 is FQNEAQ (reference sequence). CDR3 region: CASSHRGITGDTGELFF. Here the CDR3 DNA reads TGTGCCAGCAGCCATCGTGGCATAACGGGTGACACCGGGGAGCTGTTTTTT.

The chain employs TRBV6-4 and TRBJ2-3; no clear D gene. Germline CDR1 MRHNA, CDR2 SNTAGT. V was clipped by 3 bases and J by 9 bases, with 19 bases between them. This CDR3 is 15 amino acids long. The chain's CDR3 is CASSERPEPPTTQYF. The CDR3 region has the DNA TGTGCCAGCAGTGAGAGGCCGGAGCCCCCCACCACGCAGTATTTT.

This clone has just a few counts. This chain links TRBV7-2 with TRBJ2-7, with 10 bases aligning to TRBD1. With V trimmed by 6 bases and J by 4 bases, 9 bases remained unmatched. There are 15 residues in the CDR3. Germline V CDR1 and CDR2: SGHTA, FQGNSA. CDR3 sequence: CASRNGQGDMYEQYF. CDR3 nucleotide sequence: TGTGCCAGCAGGAATGGACAGGGGGATATGTACGAGCAGTACTTC. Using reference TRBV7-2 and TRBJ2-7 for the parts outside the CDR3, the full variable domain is GAGVSQSPSNKVTEKGKDVELRCDPISGHTALYWYRQSLGQGLEFLIYFQGNSAPDKSGLPSDRFSAERTGGSVSTLTIQRTQQEDSAVYLCASRNGQGDMYEQYFGPGTRLTVT.